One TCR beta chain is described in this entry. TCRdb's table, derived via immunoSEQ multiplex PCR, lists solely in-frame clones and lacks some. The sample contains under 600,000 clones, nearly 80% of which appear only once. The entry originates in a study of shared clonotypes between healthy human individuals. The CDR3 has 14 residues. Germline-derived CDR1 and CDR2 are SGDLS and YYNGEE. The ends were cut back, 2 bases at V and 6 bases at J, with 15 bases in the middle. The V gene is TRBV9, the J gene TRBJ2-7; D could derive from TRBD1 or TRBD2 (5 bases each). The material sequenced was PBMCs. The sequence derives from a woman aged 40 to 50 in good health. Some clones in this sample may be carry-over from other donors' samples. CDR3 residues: CASSVNARGTEQYF. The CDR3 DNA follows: TGTGCCAGCAGCGTGAACGCACGGGGCACCGAGCAGTACTTC.